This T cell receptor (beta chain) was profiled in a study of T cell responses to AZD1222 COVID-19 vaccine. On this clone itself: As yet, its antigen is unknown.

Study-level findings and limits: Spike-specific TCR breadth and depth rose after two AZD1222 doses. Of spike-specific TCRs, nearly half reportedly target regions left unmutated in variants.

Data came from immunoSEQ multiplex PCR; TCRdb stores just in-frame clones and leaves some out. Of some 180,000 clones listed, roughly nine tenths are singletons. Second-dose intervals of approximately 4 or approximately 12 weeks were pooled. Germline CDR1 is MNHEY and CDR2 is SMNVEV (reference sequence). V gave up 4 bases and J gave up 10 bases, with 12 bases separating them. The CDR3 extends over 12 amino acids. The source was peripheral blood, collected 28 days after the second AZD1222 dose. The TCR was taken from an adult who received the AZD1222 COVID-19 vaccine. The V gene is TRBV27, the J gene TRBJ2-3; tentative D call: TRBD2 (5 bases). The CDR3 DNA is TGTGCCAGCAGTTCGCCCCCGGAGGCGCAGTATTTT. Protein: CASSSPPEAQYF.